Each of the 9 T cell receptor beta chains below was sequenced from the same sample in a study of blood T cells in healthy people across ages. The use of a sample-barcoded 5' primer and a J-beta primer mix characterized a second PCR of about 7 to 12 cycles. TCRdb passed the 5' RACE reads through MiXCR, listing each CDR3 protein once. The table shows about 1 million distinct CDR3 sequences, with around 45% occurring only once. What was sequenced was blood. The receptors were sampled from a woman in her sixties or seventies in good health.

The V gene is TRBV29-1, the J gene TRBJ1-3; D may be TRBD1 (6 bases). Trimming took 4 bases from V and 2 from J, leaving 15 bases between them. The CDR3 length is 15 residues. The V gene's germline CDR1 is SQVTM and CDR2 ANQGSEA. CDR3 sequence (DNA): TGCAGCGTTGGATCCAGGGGAGCAGCTGGAAACACCATATATTTT. This gives the protein CSVGSRGAAGNTIYF. Drawing the rest from reference TRBV29-1 and TRBJ1-3, the complete variable domain is SAVISQKPSRDICQRGTSLTIQCQVDSQVTMMFWYRQQPGQSLTLIATANQGSEATYESGFVIDKFPISRPNLTFSTLTVSNMSPEDSSIYLCSVGSRGAAGNTIYFGEGSWLTVV.

This clonotype occurred a few times. The chain employs TRBV20-1 and TRBJ2-4, with TRBD1 identical over 7 bases. The better agreement between TRBJ2-7 and the DNA end casts doubt on the J call. This CDR3 is 12 amino acids long. Germline CDR1 reads DFQATT; CDR2 reads SNEGSKA (reference sequence). CDR3 bases: TGCAGTGCTAGCCCCAGGGGGAGCGAGCAGTACTTC. It encodes CSASPRGSEQYF.

The chain links TRBV11-2 to TRBJ2-7; D uncertain. The CDR3 sequence is 12 residues long. Per the germline V gene, CDR1 is SGHAT and CDR2 is FQNNGV. The V and J ends lost 4 bases and 4 bases respectively, with 8 bases between them. CDR3 bases: TGTGCCAGCAGCTCACTAACGTACGAGCAGTACTTC. It encodes CASSSLTYEQYF.

This clonotype showed up just a few times. V is TRBV2 and J is TRBJ2-4; a possible D gene is TRBD1 (6 bases). V shed 1 base and J shed 9 bases, with 19 bases lying between them. This CDR3 is 16 amino acids long. Germline V gene lookup returns CDR1 SNHLY and CDR2 FYNNEI. The CDR3 is CASSEGTEAALGIQYF. Written as DNA, the CDR3 is TGTGCCAGCAGTGAAGGGACAGAAGCCGCCCTAGGCATTCAGTACTTC. Full variable domain (outside the CDR3, taken from reference TRBV2 and TRBJ2-4): EPEVTQTPSHQVTQMGQEVILRCVPISNHLYFYWYRQILGQKVEFLVSFYNNEISEKSEIFDDQFSVERPDGSNFTLKIRSTKLEDSAMYFCASSEGTEAALGIQYFGAGTRLSVL.

The rearrangement joins TRBV12-3 or TRBV12-4 to TRBJ2-7; D could derive from TRBD1 or TRBD2 (5 bases each). V lost 7 bases and J 7 bases, leaving 14 bases between the germline ends. The CDR3 totals 12 residues. This chain's CDR3 is CASTNEGFEQYF. CDR3 in DNA: TGTGCCAGCACCAACGAGGGGTTTGAGCAGTACTTC.

This clonotype has a handful of counts. The CDR3 is CASSRVQGANYGYTF. The DNA of the CDR3 is TGTGCCAGCAGCCGCGTACAAGGGGCTAACTATGGCTACACCTTC. This chain links TRBV3-1 with TRBJ1-2; D might be TRBD1 (5 bases). Germline assignment: CDR1 LGHDT and CDR2 YNNKEL (reference sequence). Trimming removed 4 bases at V and 0 bases at J, with 12 bases between. There are 15 residues in the CDR3.

The gene calls are TRBV5-5 and TRBJ2-5; 7 bases fit TRBD1. The CDR3 extends over 17 amino acids. Losses at the gene ends were 5 bases for V and 13 bases for J; bases not matched to a gene: 26. Germline V gene sequence: CDR1 SGHKS, CDR2 YYEKEE (reference sequence). The CDR3 bases are TGTGCCAGCAGTCAGGACAGGAGTGTTTGGGAAAGAAATGAGCGGTACTTC. This gives the protein CASSQDRSVWERNERYF.

This clonotype was seen a handful of times. The V call is TRBV7-2, the J call TRBJ1-4, with D perhaps TRBD1 (5 bases). This CDR3 spans 15 amino acids. CDR1 and CDR2 (germline): SGHTA, FQGNSA. Trimming took 5 bases from V and 3 from J, leaving 13 bases between them. The chain's CDR3 is CASSPGFRANEKLFF. The DNA for the CDR3 is TGTGCCAGCAGCCCAGGGTTTCGGGCTAATGAAAAACTGTTTTTT. The complete variable domain, with remaining parts taken from reference TRBV7-2 and TRBJ1-4, reads GAGVSQSPSNKVTEKGKDVELRCDPISGHTALYWYRQSLGQGLEFLIYFQGNSAPDKSGLPSDRFSAERTGGSVSTLTIQRTQQEDSAVYLCASSPGFRANEKLFFGSGTQLSVL.

This chain connects TRBV5-1 to TRBJ2-7; 7 bases are a match to TRBD1. Germline assignment: CDR1 SGHRS and CDR2 YFSETQ. This CDR3 region has 13 residues. Germline trimming cut 3 bases from V and 3 bases from J; bases unmatched to any gene: 3. DNA of the CDR3: TGCGCCAGCAGCTATCAGGGGGACTACGAGCAGTACTTC. Protein sequence: CASSYQGDYEQYF.